These T cell receptor beta chains were read from a single sample in a study of pediatric ulcerative colitis. This table comes from immunoSEQ multiplex PCR, and its TCRdb copy is limited to in-frame clones, with some not included. This sample has tens of thousands of clones; roughly 73% occur once, and the top ten carry 0.74%. The specimen was gut tissue. Receptors were obtained from a boy aged 5 to 17 with moderate ulcerative colitis. Both conserved end residues are part of each CDR3. Fields, in order: clone size, D gene, J gene, V gene, CDR3 protein, CDR3 DNA. A D gene is named only where the DNA matches it firmly. A row's size may be missing; if present it is once, few, many or a size class.

>-|-|TRBJ2-1|TRBV18
CASSPRLGNEQFF
TGTGCCAGCTCACCACGACTTGGGAATGAGCAGTTCTTC
>-|TRBD1|TRBJ1-5|TRBV18
CASSWTGEVDQPQHF
TGTGCCAGCTCCTGGACAGGGGAGGTAGATCAGCCCCAGCATTTT
>-|-|TRBJ2-7|TRBV11-2
CASSLLGYEQYF
TGTGCCAGCAGCTTACTCGGATACGAGCAGTACTTC
>few|-|TRBJ2-6|TRBV30
CAWSVDFSGANVLTF
TGTGCCTGGAGTGTCGACTTTTCTGGGGCCAACGTCCTGACTTTC
>-|-|TRBJ1-5|TRBV12-5
CASGLVPGQPQHF
TGTGCTAGTGGTTTGGTACCTGGTCAGCCCCAGCATTTT
>-|TRBD1|TRBJ2-3|TRBV29-1
CSVADRVQGTDTQYF
TGCAGCGTTGCTGACAGGGTTCAGGGCACAGATACGCAGTATTTT
>-|-|TRBJ1-1|TRBV5-1
CASSLYDGVPEAFF
TGCGCCAGCAGCCTTTACGACGGGGTCCCTGAAGCTTTCTTT
>-|TRBD2|TRBJ2-3|TRBV6-1
CASSEFASGVKDTQYF
TGTGCCAGCAGTGAATTTGCTAGCGGGGTGAAAGATACGCAGTATTTT
>-|TRBD2|TRBJ2-5|TRBV19
CASSIIGLAGDGIGQETQYF
TGTGCCAGTAGTATCATCGGACTAGCGGGAGACGGGATTGGGCAAGAGACCCAGTACTTC
>-|-|TRBJ1-5|TRBV2
CASRLASGGGNQPQHF
TGTGCCAGCAGGTTAGCGTCCGGGGGAGGTAATCAGCCCCAGCATTTT
>-|TRBD1|TRBJ1-1|TRBV7-2
CASRGQANTEAFF
TGTGCCAGCCGGGGACAGGCTAACACTGAAGCTTTCTTT
>-|TRBD1|TRBJ1-5|TRBV19
CASSILQGAISNQPQHF
TGTGCCAGTAGTATCCTACAGGGGGCGATTAGCAATCAGCCCCAGCATTTT
>-|TRBD1|TRBJ2-5|TRBV5-1
CASSLGQVRETQYF
TGCGCCAGCAGCTTAGGACAGGTTCGAGAGACCCAGTACTTC
>-|-|TRBJ2-7|TRBV11-2
CASSLERHPSYEQYF
TGTGCCAGCAGCTTAGAGAGACACCCCAGCTACGAGCAGTACTTC
>-|-|TRBJ2-7|TRBV10-3
CATHRQDGSYEQYF
TGTGCCACTCACCGACAGGACGGATCCTACGAGCAGTACTTC
>-|TRBD1|TRBJ1-3|TRBV10-3
CAITGQAPDSGNTIYF
TGTGCCATCACTGGACAGGCGCCTGACTCTGGAAACACCATATATTTT
>-|-|TRBJ2-1|TRBV7-8
CASSLFYGSYNEQFF
TGTGCCAGCAGCTTATTTTACGGGTCCTACAATGAGCAGTTCTTC
>-|-|TRBJ1-1|TRBV13
CASSLGGENTEAFF
TGTGCCAGCAGCTTAGGAGGGGAGAACACTGAAGCTTTCTTT
>-|-|TRBJ1-2|TRBV30
CAWSVQLYGYTF
TGTGCCTGGAGTGTACAGCTATATGGCTACACCTTC
>-|TRBD1|TRBJ2-7|TRBV18
CASSLDRGRSEQYF
TGTGCCAGCTCGCTGGACAGGGGGAGGTCCGAGCAGTACTTC
>few|-|TRBJ1-5|TRBV10-3
CAISWDNNQPQHF
TGTGCCATCAGTTGGGACAACAATCAGCCCCAGCATTTT
>-|TRBD1|TRBJ2-5|TRBV10-3
CAISERDRYRQETQYF
TGTGCCATCAGTGAGCGGGACAGGTACCGCCAAGAGACCCAGTACTTC
>-|-|TRBJ2-3|TRBV2
CASSAETDTQYF
TGTGCCAGCAGTGCAGAGACAGATACGCAGTATTTT
>-|-|TRBJ2-7|TRBV10-3
CAISDPVRVSYEQYF
TGTGCCATCAGTGACCCGGTCCGCGTGTCCTACGAGCAGTACTTC
>-|TRBD1|TRBJ1-2|TRBV5-1
CASSSGGADYGYTF
TGCGCCAGCAGCTCAGGGGGCGCTGACTATGGCTACACCTTC
>-|-|TRBJ2-7|TRBV15
CATSRDRGGSYEQYF
TGTGCCACCAGCAGAGATCGGGGCGGATCCTACGAGCAGTACTTC
>-|-|TRBJ1-4|TRBV6-5
CASRGPNEKLFF
TGTGCCAGCAGAGGGCCTAATGAAAAACTGTTTTTT
>-|TRBD1|TRBJ1-3|TRBV10-3
CAIRGTGTGNTIYF
TGTGCCATCAGGGGGACAGGGACTGGAAACACCATATATTTT
>-|TRBD1|TRBJ2-3|TRBV5-6
CASSKTGADTQYF
TGTGCCAGCAGCAAGACAGGGGCAGATACGCAGTATTTT
>-|-|TRBJ1-3|TRBV4-3
CASSQGPSSGNTIYF
TGCGCCAGCAGCCAAGGACCGAGCTCTGGAAACACCATATATTTT
>-|TRBD1|TRBJ2-1|TRBV5-1
CASSLGTGGENEQFF
TGCGCCAGCAGCCTCGGGACAGGGGGAGAAAATGAGCAGTTCTTC
>-|-|TRBJ2-7|TRBV2
CASSVGGYEQYF
TGTGCCAGCAGTGTTGGAGGCTACGAGCAGTACTTC
>-|TRBD1|TRBJ2-3|TRBV28
CATTANRGLADTQYF
TGTGCCACTACGGCAAACAGGGGGCTGGCAGATACGCAGTATTTT
>-|-|TRBJ2-7|TRBV19
CASSRGRQGFYEQYF
TGTGCCAGTAGTAGGGGAAGGCAGGGGTTCTACGAGCAGTACTTC
>-|-|TRBJ2-1|TRBV6-4
CASSDRAGRPSSYNEQFF
TGTGCCAGCAGTGATCGAGCGGGCCGACCCAGCTCCTACAATGAGCAGTTCTTC
>-|-|TRBJ2-2|TRBV4-1
CASSQVENTGELFF
TGCGCCAGCAGCCAAGTTGAGAACACCGGGGAGCTGTTTTTT
>-|-|TRBJ1-2|TRBV6-6
CASSRTETYYGYTF
TGTGCCAGCAGCCGGACAGAGACCTACTATGGCTACACCTTC
>-|TRBD2|TRBJ2-7|TRBV28
CASSPSIAGGSEQYF
TGTGCCAGCAGTCCATCAATAGCGGGAGGTTCCGAGCAGTACTTC
>-|-|TRBJ2-5|TRBV19
CASSIRFQETQYF
TGTGCCAGTAGTATAAGGTTCCAAGAGACCCAGTACTTC
>-|-|TRBJ2-1|TRBV28
CASSLFRDGGLGTYNEQFF
TGTGCCAGCAGTTTATTTCGGGATGGCGGCCTTGGCACCTACAATGAGCAGTTCTTC
>-|-|TRBJ2-1|TRBV28
CASRNYLTDPLRRNEQFF
TGTGCCAGCAGGAATTACTTGACAGACCCGTTACGACGCAATGAGCAGTTCTTC
>-|-|TRBJ2-2|TRBV9
CASSREGGELFF
TGTGCCAGCAGCCGCGAAGGGGGGGAGCTGTTTTTT
>-|-|TRBJ1-4|TRBV9
CASSVGSTATNEKLFF
TGTGCCAGCAGCGTAGGTAGTACCGCAACTAATGAAAAACTGTTTTTT
>-|-|TRBJ1-4|TRBV27
CASSFVGIEKLFF
TGTGCCAGCAGTTTCGTGGGGATTGAAAAACTGTTTTTT
>-|TRBD1|TRBJ1-3|TRBV30
CAGDRGGSGNTIYF
TGTGCCGGAGACAGGGGAGGGTCCGGAAACACCATATATTTT
>-|TRBD1|TRBJ2-7|TRBV6-6
CASSLDRDHEQYF
TGTGCCAGCAGTTTAGACAGGGACCACGAGCAGTACTTC
>once|-|TRBJ2-7|TRBV7-7
CASSPVGGPGYEQYF
TGTGCCAGCAGCCCTGTAGGGGGGCCAGGCTACGAGCAGTACTTC
>-|-|TRBJ1-1|TRBV18
CASSPPGGIDTEAFF
TGTGCCAGCTCACCACCGGGGGGCATCGACACTGAAGCTTTCTTT
>-|-|TRBJ1-1|TRBV14
CASSLRGGGTEAFF
TGTGCCAGCAGCCTAAGAGGAGGTGGGACTGAAGCTTTCTTT
>-|-|TRBJ2-5|TRBV5-1
CASSLIVTGQETQYF
TGCGCCAGCAGCTTAATTGTAACAGGGCAAGAGACCCAGTACTTC
>-|-|TRBJ2-2|TRBV11-2
CASSLGGIGELFF
TGTGCCAGCAGCTTAGGAGGGATCGGGGAGCTGTTTTTT